This T cell receptor beta chain emerged from a study of blood T cell repertoires in COVID-19. Turning to the study itself: The cDNA or gDNA used as material had been derived from T cells, B-cell-depleted T cells, or PBMCs.

The CDR3 length is 14 residues. The germline CDR1 and CDR2 sequences are SGHRS and YFSETQ. The germline V and J ends were trimmed by 4 bases and 3 bases, with 14 bases remaining between them. Sequencing was performed with immunoSEQ multiplex PCR; in TCRdb, only in-frame clones are kept and a portion is missing. This table has 85,000 to 120,000 clones, roughly 92% appearing once. This TCR was sampled from a woman between 50 and 59 years old with COVID-19, enrolled during active disease. The chain employs TRBV5-1 and TRBJ2-7, with a possible D match to TRBD1 (6 bases). Material: peripheral blood. The chain's CDR3 is CASSEDSRVYEQYF. The CDR3 DNA reads TGCGCCAGCAGCGAGGACAGTAGAGTCTACGAGCAGTACTTC.